A single sample is the source of the 24 T cell receptor beta chains below, sequenced in a study of shared clonotypes between healthy human individuals. Naivety among CD8 cells was defined by CD45RO negativity and positive CCR7 selection, thereby excluding terminally differentiated effector memory CD45RA+ cells. Sequencing was performed with immunoSEQ multiplex PCR; in TCRdb, only in-frame clones are kept and a portion is missing. The table shows roughly 2.1 million clones, with about 93% occurring only once. The specimen was naive CD8+ T cells from PBMCs. The receptors were sampled from a young man in good health. Some clones in this sample may be carry-over from other donors' samples.

Comments on this clone: This CDR3 is also generated by other DNA sequences in the sample. V and J are TRBV10-3 and TRBJ2-6; D possibly corresponds to TRBD2 (6 bases). This CDR3 has 16 residues. Per the germline V gene, CDR1 is ENHRY and CDR2 is SYGVKD. Trimming took 0 bases from V and 2 from J, leaving 8 bases between them. The CDR3 DNA reads TGTGCCATCAGTGAGTCTGGAGGGACTGGGGCCAACGTCCTGACTTTC. Its protein product is CAISESGGTGANVLTF.

This sequence joins TRBV28 and TRBJ2-4, with D possibly being TRBD2 (6 bases). This CDR3 has 15 residues. V was cut by 5 bases and J by 3 bases, with 14 bases left in between. Germline V gives CDR1 MDHEN, CDR2 SYDVKM. CDR3 amino acids: CASSPNSGGKNIQYF. The CDR3, as DNA: TGTGCCAGCAGTCCGAACTCCGGGGGCAAAAACATTCAGTACTTC.

This chain uses TRBV6-5 with TRBJ2-2; D not resolved. The CDR3 extends over 13 amino acids. Germline V gives CDR1 MNHEY, CDR2 SVGAGI. V dropped 7 bases and J dropped 3 bases, with 9 bases sitting between them. The CDR3 bases are TGTGCCAGCATTAGTCATCACACCGGGGAGCTGTTTTTT. The encoded protein is CASISHHTGELFF.

The chain combines TRBV4-3 with TRBJ2-7, with D possibly matching TRBD2 (6 bases). The V end lost 1 base, the J end lost 4 bases, and 14 bases lay between the germline ends. The CDR3 totals 15 residues. From germline, CDR1 is LGHNA and CDR2 YSLEER. CDR3: CASSQGSGGGYEQYF. The CDR3 bases are TGCGCCAGCAGCCAAGGGTCCGGGGGTGGGTACGAGCAGTACTTC.

The chain is built from TRBV7-6 and TRBJ2-3; tentative D call: TRBD2 (5 bases). Germline V gene data show CDR1 as SGHVS and CDR2 as FNYEAQ. This CDR3 contains 18 residues. Trimming pared 1 base from V and 2 bases from J, leaving 19 bases between. DNA of the CDR3: TGTGCCAGCAGCTTAGTTCCGGGGAAGCGGCTACCCACAGATACGCAGTATTTT. Protein: CASSLVPGKRLPTDTQYF.

This chain connects TRBV6-1 to TRBJ2-5; 10 nucleotides align to TRBD1. J lost 5 bases, V lost 6 bases, and 0 bases had no gene match. The CDR3 is 12 residues long. Germline V CDR1 and CDR2: MNHNS, SASEGT. CDR3 loop: CASRGQGETQYF. The CDR3 DNA sequence: TGTGCCAGCAGGGGACAGGGGGAGACCCAGTACTTC.

The rearrangement links TRBV2 to TRBJ2-7; D not resolved. Germline V gene lookup returns CDR1 SNHLY and CDR2 FYNNEI. There are 14 residues in the CDR3. The V end was cut by 3 bases, the J end by 3 bases, with 12 bases between. CDR3 in amino acids: CASSDDRSVYEQYF. CDR3 sequence (DNA): TGTGCCAGCAGTGATGATAGATCAGTCTACGAGCAGTACTTC.

The chain recombines TRBV28 with TRBJ2-1; D is ambiguous. V lost 6 bases and J lost 0, with 9 bases in between. The CDR3 loop spans 14 amino acids. Germline CDR1 is MDHEN and CDR2 is SYDVKM. In DNA, the CDR3 is TGTGCCAGCAGCTCGTTTAGCTCCTACAATGAGCAGTTCTTC. Translated, it gives CASSSFSSYNEQFF.

V gene TRBV6-5 combines with J gene TRBJ2-2, with unresolved D. V shed 0 bases and J shed 7 bases, with 9 bases lying between them. CDR3 size: 14 residues. Germline values: CDR1 MNHEY, CDR2 SVGAGI. In DNA, the CDR3 is TGTGCCAGCAGTTACTCGATTGGGATCGGGGAGCTGTTTTTT. Protein: CASSYSIGIGELFF.

The chain recombines TRBV7-9 with TRBJ2-7, with TRBD2 identical over 12 bases. Per germline, CDR1 SEHNR and CDR2 FQNEAQ (reference sequence). The V segment lost 5 bases and the J segment 5 bases; nucleotides outside the gene matches: 13. There are 17 residues in the CDR3. The CDR3 reads CASSTLTSGSSVHEQYF. Here the CDR3 DNA reads TGTGCCAGCAGCACCCTGACTAGCGGGAGCTCAGTTCACGAGCAGTACTTC.

The CDR3 is CASSFSNRYPLHGYTF. The CDR3 region has the DNA TGTGCCAGCAGCTTTAGTAACCGGTACCCCCTTCATGGCTACACCTTC. The chain recombines TRBV11-2 with TRBJ1-2; D remains ambiguous. V lost 3 bases to trimming and J lost 6 bases, with 20 bases between them. The CDR3 covers 16 residues. Germline V gene sequence: CDR1 SGHAT, CDR2 FQNNGV.

The chain carries TRBV27 and TRBJ2-7, with 7 positions matching TRBD1. Germline CDR1 and CDR2: MNHEY and SMNVEV (reference sequence). This CDR3 has 14 amino acids. V lost 3 bases to trimming and J lost 6 bases; unmatched junction nucleotides: 8. For the CDR3, the DNA is TGTGCCAGCAGTTTTACCGCCTCAGGGGGCGAGCAGTACTTC. Protein sequence: CASSFTASGGEQYF.

There are a few counts of this clone. The chain links TRBV4-1 to TRBJ1-1; 7 bases map to TRBD1. The germline gives CDR1 MGHRA, CDR2 YSYEKL. This CDR3 has 13 amino acids. V lost 2 bases, J lost 4 bases, and 1 base stayed unmatched. This chain's CDR3 is CASSQTGVTEAFF. The CDR3 DNA is TGCGCCAGCAGCCAAACAGGGGTCACTGAAGCTTTCTTT.

The chain recombines TRBV27 with TRBJ1-5, with D uncertain. Trimming stripped 3 bases from V and 6 bases from J, with 9 bases between. Germline lookup yields CDR1 MNHEY and CDR2 SMNVEV (reference sequence). The CDR3 spans 13 residues. CDR3 DNA: TGTGCCAGCAGTTTGGGAGTGGCTCAGCCCCAGCATTTT. It translates to CASSLGVAQPQHF.

This clone is a singleton in its sample. The chain has TRBV27 and TRBJ2-7, with a possible D match to TRBD1 (6 bases). Looked up from germline, CDR1 is MNHEY and CDR2 is SMNVEV (reference sequence). V shed 0 bases and J shed 3 bases, with 9 bases lying between them. The CDR3 covers 14 residues. CDR3 amino acids: CASSLSQGYYEQYF. As DNA, the CDR3 is TGTGCCAGCAGTTTATCCCAGGGGTACTACGAGCAGTACTTC.

CDR3 sequence: CASSYSRSGSEQFF. For the CDR3, the DNA is TGTGCCAGCAGTTACTCGAGAAGTGGGAGTGAGCAGTTCTTC. The J gene is TRBJ2-1, the V gene TRBV6-5, with D possibly being TRBD2 (5 bases). CDR1 and CDR2 (germline): MNHEY, SVGAGI. CDR3 size: 14 residues. V was shortened by 0 bases and J by 9 bases, with 12 bases between the two germline ends.

This clone was counted a few times. Other DNA sequences in this sample translate to the same CDR3. This rearrangement joins TRBV2 to TRBJ1-1; possibly TRBD1 for D (6 bases). Germline assignment: CDR1 SNHLY and CDR2 FYNNEI. There are 15 residues in the CDR3. V was shortened by 1 base and J by 0 bases, with 9 bases between the two germline ends. CDR3 loop: CASSEGRGLNTEAFF. For the CDR3, the DNA is TGTGCCAGCAGTGAAGGTCGGGGGCTGAACACTGAAGCTTTCTTT.

V usage is TRBV7-9 and J usage is TRBJ2-1, with no clear D. Germline lookup yields CDR1 SEHNR and CDR2 FQNEAQ (reference sequence). Trimming left V 7 bases short and J 4 bases short, with 17 bases between. The CDR3 spans 15 residues. Here the CDR3 reads CASIVGPESYNEQFF. The CDR3 DNA reads TGTGCCAGCATAGTGGGTCCGGAGTCATACAATGAGCAGTTCTTC.

The V and J genes are TRBV15 and TRBJ1-1; the D gene is possibly TRBD1 (5 bases). V gave up 1 base and J gave up 0 bases, with 9 bases separating them. There are 15 residues in the CDR3. Germline V gives CDR1 LNHNV, CDR2 YYDKDF (reference sequence). In DNA, the CDR3 is TGTGCCACCAGCAGAGGGGGACGGTTGAACACTGAAGCTTTCTTT. It is translated as CATSRGGRLNTEAFF. Looking up the rest from reference TRBV15 and TRBJ1-1 gives the full variable domain: DAMVIQNPRYQVTQFGKPVTLSCSQTLNHNVMYWYQQKSSQAPKLLFHYYDKDFNNEADTPDNFQSRRPNTSFCFLDIRSPGLGDTAMYLCATSRGGRLNTEAFFGQGTRLTVV.

V usage is TRBV7-3 and J usage is TRBJ2-3; TRBD1 matches 8 bases. V dropped 6 bases and J dropped 2; count of bases not matched to a gene: 7. Germline CDR1 is SGHTA and CDR2 is FQGTGA. The CDR3 has 15 amino acids. The CDR3 DNA reads as TGTGCCAGCAGTTCTACAGGGGGTAACACAGATACGCAGTATTTT. It translates to CASSSTGGNTDTQYF.

The gene calls are TRBV19 and TRBJ2-3, with TRBD1 matching over 7 bases. The germline gives CDR1 LNHDA, CDR2 SQIVND (reference sequence). V shed 3 bases, J shed 1 base, and the junction held 7 bases outside the gene matches. CDR3 length: 16 amino acids. Written as DNA, the CDR3 is TGTGCCAGTAGTATGGTCCGGGACAGAGGCACAGATACGCAGTATTTT. The encoded protein is CASSMVRDRGTDTQYF.

In its sample, this clone was seen a few times. J is TRBJ1-5 and V is TRBV5-6; D perhaps matches TRBD1 (5 bases). V gave up 4 bases and J gave up 2 bases, with 13 bases separating them. The germline V gene has CDR1 SGHDT and CDR2 YYEEEE. CDR3 size: 15 residues. The CDR3 DNA follows: TGTGCCAGCAGCCTGGGCTTCAGGGGCAATCAGCCCCAGCATTTT. Its translation is CASSLGFRGNQPQHF.

The chain links TRBV27 to TRBJ2-1; the D is unclear. Germline CDR1 reads MNHEY; CDR2 reads SMNVEV (reference sequence). This CDR3 spans 17 amino acids. The V end was cut by 5 bases, the J end by 9 bases, with 26 bases between. DNA for the CDR3: TGTGCCAGCAGTCAAAGTGGGATAGCTCGCTACTGGGGTGAGCAGTTCTTC. As protein: CASSQSGIARYWGEQFF.

The chain couples TRBV6-5 to TRBJ1-1; D remains unclear. Trimming removed 6 bases from V and 1 base from J, with 15 bases in between. Per germline, CDR1 MNHEY and CDR2 SVGAGI. The CDR3 contains 15 residues. CDR3 DNA: TGTGCCAGCAGCCTTAGGCTAGAGGGGAACACTGAAGCTTTCTTT. It codes for CASSLRLEGNTEAFF.